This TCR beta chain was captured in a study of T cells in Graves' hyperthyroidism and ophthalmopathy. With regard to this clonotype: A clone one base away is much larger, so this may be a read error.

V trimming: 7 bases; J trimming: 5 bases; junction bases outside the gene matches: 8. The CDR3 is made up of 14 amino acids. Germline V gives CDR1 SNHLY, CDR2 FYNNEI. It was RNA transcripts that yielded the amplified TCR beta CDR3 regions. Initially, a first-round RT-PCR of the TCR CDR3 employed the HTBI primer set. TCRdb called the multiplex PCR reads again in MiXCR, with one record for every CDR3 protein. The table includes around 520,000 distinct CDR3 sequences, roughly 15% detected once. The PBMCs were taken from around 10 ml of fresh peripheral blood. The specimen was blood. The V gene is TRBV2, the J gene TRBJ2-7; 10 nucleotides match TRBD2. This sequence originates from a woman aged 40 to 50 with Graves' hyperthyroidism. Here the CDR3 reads CASKASGGTHEQYF. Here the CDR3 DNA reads TGTGCCAGCAAGGCTAGCGGGGGCACTCACGAGCAGTACTTC.